This TCR beta chain was identified in a study of blood T cell repertoires in COVID-19 (TCRdb year 2020). Notes on the research overall: Samples from collaborators originated in the United States, Italy and Spain and spanned both the acute and convalescent phases of COVID-19. The prospective study material was composed of cDNA or gDNA derived from T cells, B-cell-depleted T cells, or PBMCs. Deeply sampled blood TCRbeta repertoires from subjects exposed to, actively infected with, or recovered from COVID-19 were included in the dataset. The repertoires were released in a freely available public database meant as a resource for research on the immune response to SARS-CoV-2. The samples were drawn from two sources: the first 160 participants of the ongoing ImmuneRACE study, and 1,000 to 1,500 subjects contributed by 6 global collaborators. The sample metadata nearly always contained a de-identified subject ID, COVID-19 status, age in years and sex. Where available, HLA class I and class II types were taken from metadata supplied by the sample provider and were not determined by assay-based typing.

CDR1 and CDR2 are drawn from the germline V gene (reference sequence): GTSNPN, SVGIG. Between the V and J ends, shortened by 3 bases and 5 bases respectively, the junction contains 13 bases. The CDR3 covers 14 residues, taking in both the cysteine and the phenylalanine. Here the CDR3 DNA is all that survives: 42 bases in frame from base 1. TCRbeta CDR3 regions were amplified from genomic DNA by means of the immunoSEQ Assay, a bias-controlled multiplex PCR. Per the authors' processing: The number of nucleated cells in each sample was estimated from the amplification of reference gene primers within the assay. To quantify the absolute abundance of each unique TCRbeta CDR3 rearrangement, sequence reads were collapsed and filtered. For each sample, productive Simpson clonality was calculated by taking the square root of Simpson's diversity index across productive rearrangements. TCRdb mirrors the immuneACCESS table, restricted to in-frame sequences. Some clones are absent from its copies; in checked studies, under half trace to an unresolved V gene, and the reason for the others is unknown. That table furnishes V, J and clone size, whereas the DNA furnished D and trimming. This sample comprises about 68,000 clones, 80% of them detected only once. Around 12% of the sample is taken by the ten largest.

Beyond this particular receptor, the publication reports: Clinical and demographic metadata were provided uncurated, with the amount varying by source and participant.

Whole blood was collected in K2EDTA tubes by collaborating institutions according to the institutions' own protocols. Collaborator samples were shipped for TCRbeta analysis as frozen whole blood, isolated PBMCs, or DNA extracted from either sample type. Concerning this clone: The antigen it recognizes is unknown. Base quality data are lacking; no much larger clone is found one base away.

The V gene is TRBV30 and the J gene is TRBJ2-2, with TRBD1 as a weak D call on 6 bases. The specimen was peripheral blood. This TCR derives from a human donor in a cohort sampled during active COVID-19. The DNA sequence is TGTGCCTGGAGACTCTCTACAGGGACCGGGGAGCTGTTTTTT. Its product reads: CAWRLSTGTGELFF.